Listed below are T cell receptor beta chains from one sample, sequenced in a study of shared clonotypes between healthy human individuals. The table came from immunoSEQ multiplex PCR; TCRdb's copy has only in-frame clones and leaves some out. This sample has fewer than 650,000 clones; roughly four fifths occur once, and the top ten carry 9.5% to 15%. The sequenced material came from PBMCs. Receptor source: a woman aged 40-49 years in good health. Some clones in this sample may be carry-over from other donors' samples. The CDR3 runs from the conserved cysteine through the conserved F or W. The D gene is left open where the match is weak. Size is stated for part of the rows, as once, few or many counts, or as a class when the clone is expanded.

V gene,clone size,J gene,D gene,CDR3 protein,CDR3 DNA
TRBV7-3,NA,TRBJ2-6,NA,CASTGPGANVLTF,TGTGCCAGCACAGGACCCGGGGCCAACGTCCTGACTTTC
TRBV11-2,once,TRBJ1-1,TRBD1,CASRSTGGMNTEAFF,TGTGCCAGCAGAAGTACAGGGGGAATGAACACTGAAGCTTTCTTT
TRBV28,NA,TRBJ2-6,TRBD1,CASSRQGAGANVLTF,TGTGCCAGCAGCAGACAGGGGGCAGGGGCCAACGTCCTGACTTTC
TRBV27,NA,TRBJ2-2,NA,CASSSTGRFTGELFF,TGTGCCAGCAGTTCAACAGGCAGGTTCACCGGGGAGCTGTTTTTT
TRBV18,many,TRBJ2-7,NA,CASSPRSDGTYEQYF,TGTGCCAGCTCACCACGGTCGGACGGAACCTACGAGCAGTACTTC
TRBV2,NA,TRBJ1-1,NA,CASLRDTKNTEAFF,TGTGCCAGCTTGCGGGACACTAAGAACACTGAAGCTTTCTTT
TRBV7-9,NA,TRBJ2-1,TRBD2,CASSPGTNRVRVF,TGTGCCAGCAGCCCGGGGACTAATAGGGTTCGGGTCTTC
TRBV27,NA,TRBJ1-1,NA,CASSLSNRPEGTEAFF,TGTGCCAGCAGTTTATCCAACAGGCCCGAGGGCACTGAAGCTTTCTTT
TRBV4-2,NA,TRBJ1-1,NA,CASSGNMNTEAFF,TGTGCCAGCAGCGGAAACATGAACACTGAAGCTTTCTTT
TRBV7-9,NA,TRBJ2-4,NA,CASTDSLAKNIQYF,TGTGCCAGCACCGACAGTTTAGCCAAAAACATTCAGTACTTC
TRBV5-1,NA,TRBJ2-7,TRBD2,CASSFLAGGSYEQYF,TGCGCCAGCAGCTTTCTAGCGGGAGGCTCCTACGAGCAGTACTTC
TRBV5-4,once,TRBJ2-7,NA,CASSWGRSYEQYF,TGTGCCAGCAGCTGGGGACGTTCCTACGAGCAGTACTTC
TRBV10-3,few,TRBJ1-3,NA,CAISGTTRRGNTIYF,TGTGCCATCAGTGGGACAACCAGGAGGGGAAACACCATATATTTT
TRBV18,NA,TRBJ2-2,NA,CASSPVSSANTGELFF,TGTGCCAGCTCACCCGTCTCTAGTGCCAACACCGGGGAGCTGTTTTTT
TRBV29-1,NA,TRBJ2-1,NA,CSVEDRSSEYNEQFF,TGCAGCGTTGAAGATCGATCCAGCGAATACAATGAGCAGTTCTTC
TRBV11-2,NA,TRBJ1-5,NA,CASSLAGYSNQPQHF,TGTGCCAGCAGCTTAGCAGGGTATAGCAATCAGCCCCAGCATTTT
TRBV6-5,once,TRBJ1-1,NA,CASSYARDGEAFF,TGTGCCAGCAGTTACGCCCGGGACGGTGAAGCTTTCTTT
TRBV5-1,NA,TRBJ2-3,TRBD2,CASSQFSGRAGDTQYF,TGCGCCAGCAGCCAGTTTAGCGGGAGGGCCGGAGATACGCAGTATTTT
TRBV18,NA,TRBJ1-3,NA,CASSPLSSSGNTIYF,TGTGCCAGCTCACCCCTCTCGAGCTCTGGAAACACCATATATTTT
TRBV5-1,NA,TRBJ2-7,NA,CASSLDWDTIYEQYF,TGCGCCAGCAGCTTGGACTGGGACACAATCTACGAGCAGTACTTC
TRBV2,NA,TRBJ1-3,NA,CASSGAGLDSGNTIYF,TGTGCCAGCAGTGGGGCGGGGCTGGACTCTGGAAACACCATATATTTT
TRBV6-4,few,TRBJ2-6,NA,CASSDSIASGANVLTF,TGTGCCAGCAGTGACTCGATCGCCTCTGGGGCCAACGTCCTGACTTTC
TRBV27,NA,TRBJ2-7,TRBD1,CASSLSSRDRGLNEQYF,TGTGCCAGCAGTTTATCCTCCCGGGACAGGGGGCTCAACGAGCAGTACTTC
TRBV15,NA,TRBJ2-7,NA,CATSRDRLEDSYEQYF,TGTGCCACCAGCAGAGATCGCCTTGAGGACAGCTACGAGCAGTACTTC
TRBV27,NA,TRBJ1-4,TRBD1,CASSLSTGTLPFF,TGTGCCAGCAGCCTATCGACAGGGACCCTACCGTTTTTT
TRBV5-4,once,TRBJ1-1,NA,CASSLGQLKVKAFF,TGTGCCAGCAGCCTGGGGCAGCTAAAAGTCAAAGCTTTCTTT
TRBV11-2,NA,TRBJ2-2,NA,CASSEQGSTGELFF,TGTGCCAGCAGCGAACAGGGATCCACCGGGGAGCTGTTTTTT
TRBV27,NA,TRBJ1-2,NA,CASSPAWGANYGYTF,TGTGCCAGCAGTCCAGCCTGGGGAGCTAACTATGGCTACACCTTC
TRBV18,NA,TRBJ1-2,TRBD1,CASSPDLQGAQYGYTF,TGTGCCAGCTCACCCGATCTACAGGGGGCGCAGTATGGCTACACCTTC
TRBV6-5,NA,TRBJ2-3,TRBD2,CASSYGLAGSTDTQYF,TGTGCCAGCAGTTATGGCCTAGCGGGAAGTACAGATACGCAGTATTTT
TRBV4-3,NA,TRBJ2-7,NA,CASSHNTDSSYEQYF,TGCGCCAGCAGCCATAACACCGATTCTTCCTACGAGCAGTACTTC
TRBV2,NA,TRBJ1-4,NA,CASTRRVSGEKLFF,TGTGCCAGCACCCGAAGGGTGTCCGGTGAAAAACTGTTTTTT
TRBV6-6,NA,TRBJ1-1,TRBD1,CASRFPGGAGTEAFF,TGTGCCAGCAGGTTTCCAGGGGGCGCAGGCACTGAAGCTTTCTTT
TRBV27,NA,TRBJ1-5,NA,CASSSVVSNQPQHF,TGTGCCAGCAGTTCCGTAGTGAGCAATCAGCCCCAGCATTTT
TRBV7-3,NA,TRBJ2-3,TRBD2,CASSLTNTWREETDTQYF,TGTGCCAGCAGCTTAACGAATACCTGGCGGGAGGAAACAGATACGCAGTATTTT
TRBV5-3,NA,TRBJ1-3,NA,CARSLGPRGTGNTIYF,TGTGCCAGAAGCTTGGGGCCACGGGGTACTGGAAACACCATATATTTT
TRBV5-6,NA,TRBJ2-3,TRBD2,CASSHSGRGADTQYF,TGTGCCAGCAGCCATAGCGGGAGAGGGGCAGATACGCAGTATTTT
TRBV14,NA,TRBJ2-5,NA,CASSQVLGGETQYF,TGTGCCAGCAGCCAAGTTTTGGGGGGAGAGACCCAGTACTTC
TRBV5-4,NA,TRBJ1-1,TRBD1,CASSSTGGSEAFF,TGTGCCAGCAGCTCTACAGGGGGCTCTGAAGCTTTCTTT
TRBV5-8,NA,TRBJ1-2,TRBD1,CASSDLGQGLNYGYTF,TGTGCCAGCAGCGATTTGGGACAGGGATTGAACTATGGCTACACCTTC
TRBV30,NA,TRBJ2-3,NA,CAWSVQSTDTQYF,TGTGCCTGGAGTGTCCAGAGCACAGATACGCAGTATTTT